The 15 T cell receptor beta chains below come from one sample, sequenced in a study of cytomegalovirus exposure and HLA in healthy donors. PCR amplification relied on 60 Vbeta primers (plus 13 Jbeta primers). Using immunoSEQ multiplex PCR, the repertoire was profiled, and TCRdb retains in-frame clones only, with some absent. The sample yields about 95,000 clones, nearly 70% seen once. Sequencing was done on a sample of PBMCs. These receptors all stem from a woman between 45 and 60 years old in good health and CMV-seropositive.

The gene calls are TRBV4-1 and TRBJ2-7; 10 bases match TRBD2. CDR3 length: 17 residues. Germline V gene sequence: CDR1 MGHRA, CDR2 YSYEKL. The V and J ends lost 1 base and 0 bases, in that order; junction bases with no gene match: 6. CDR3 sequence: CASSQVLAGVHSYEQYF. CDR3 in DNA: TGCGCCAGCAGCCAAGTCCTAGCGGGAGTCCACTCCTACGAGCAGTACTTC.

The chain links TRBV11-2 to TRBJ1-1; TRBD1 aligns across 8 bases. The germline gives CDR1 SGHAT, CDR2 FQNNGV. V was clipped by 5 bases and J by 5 bases; unmatched bases: 4. The CDR3 totals 13 residues. The CDR3 nucleotides read TGTGCCAGCAGCCCGACAGGGGAGACTGAAGCTTTCTTT. It translates to CASSPTGETEAFF.

The chain couples TRBV6-5 to TRBJ2-1; D might be TRBD1 (6 bases). The germline V and J ends were trimmed by 4 bases and 5 bases, with 12 bases remaining between them. The CDR3 sequence is 14 residues long. Germline V gene sequence: CDR1 MNHEY, CDR2 SVGAGI. Here the CDR3 DNA reads TGTGCCAGCAGTTTGACAGGTCCGCACAATGAGCAGTTCTTC. Encoded protein: CASSLTGPHNEQFF.

Written as DNA, the CDR3 is TGTGCCAGCAGCTTCGGGGGGTCCTACAATGAGCAGTTCTTC. It is translated as CASSFGGSYNEQFF. The chain combines TRBV7-2 with TRBJ2-1, with TRBD2 matching over 7 bases. The CDR3 loop spans 14 amino acids. With 3 bases clipped from V and 1 base from J, the junction kept 0 bases outside the gene matches. Germline lookup yields CDR1 SGHTA and CDR2 FQGNSA.

There are a few counts of this clone. The chain employs TRBV28 and TRBJ2-2; 16 bases are shared with TRBD2. Trimming cost V 6 bases and J 6 bases; bases outside gene matches: 7. This CDR3 comprises 17 residues. Germline V CDR1 and CDR2: MDHEN, SYDVKM. Here the CDR3 reads CASSNWGLAGGPGELFF. The CDR3 nucleotides are TGTGCCAGCAGCAATTGGGGACTAGCGGGAGGGCCCGGGGAGCTGTTTTTT.

This sequence joins TRBV10-3 and TRBJ2-3; maybe TRBD2 (7 bases). Germline CDR1 ENHRY, CDR2 SYGVKD. This CDR3 spans 16 amino acids. V was shortened by 6 bases and J by 1 base, with 17 bases between the two germline ends. As DNA, the CDR3 is TGTGCCATCAGGAGGGGGGGCGGGAGTCGCACAGATACGCAGTATTTT. Translating it yields CAIRRGGGSRTDTQYF.

This CDR3 is CASSLDRDYGYTF. The CDR3 DNA follows: TGTGCCAGCAGTTTAGACAGAGACTATGGCTACACCTTC. The rearrangement joins TRBV27 to TRBJ1-2; a possible D gene is TRBD1 (5 bases). With 2 bases removed from V and 3 bases from J, the gap between germline ends came to 7 bases. The CDR3 totals 13 residues. Germline V lookup: CDR1 MNHEY, CDR2 SMNVEV (reference sequence).

This rearrangement joins TRBV6-1 to TRBJ2-5; 7 nucleotides line up with TRBD2. The J call may be mistaken, given a closer DNA end match to TRBJ2-7. CDR1 and CDR2 from the germline V gene are MNHNS and SASEGT. The CDR3 is made up of 15 amino acids. DNA for the CDR3: TGTGCCAGCAGAATAACAAGCGGGATGGCCAACGAGCAGTACTTC. It translates to CASRITSGMANEQYF.

This sequence joins TRBV4-3 and TRBJ1-5; no definite D call. The CDR3 length is 15 residues. Germline CDR1 is LGHNA and CDR2 is YSLEER. The V gene lost 0 bases and the J gene lost 3 bases, with 9 bases spanning the gap. The CDR3 bases are TGCGCCAGCAGCCAAGATTGGGCAGTCAATCAGCCCCAGCATTTT. Protein: CASSQDWAVNQPQHF.

The genes are TRBV28 and TRBJ2-3; 13 bases line up with TRBD2. Germline loops: CDR1 MDHEN, CDR2 SYDVKM. The CDR3 length is 17 residues. Germline trimming cut 4 bases from V and 2 bases from J; bases unmatched to any gene: 6. For the CDR3, the DNA is TGTGCCAGCAGTTCTTGGACTAGCGGGAGTACCACAGATACGCAGTATTTT. It codes for CASSSWTSGSTTDTQYF.

This sequence joins TRBV15 and TRBJ2-5, with 10 bases matching TRBD1. The J call is uncertain, as TRBJ2-7 better fits the DNA end. This CDR3 has 14 residues. Germline CDR1 and CDR2: LNHNV and YYDKDF (reference sequence). CDR3 region: CATSREGQGREQYF. CDR3 coding DNA: TGTGCCACCAGCAGAGAGGGACAGGGGCGCGAGCAGTACTTC.

In the case of this clone: Since a much larger clone is just one base distant, this may be a read error. This chain links TRBV4-2 with TRBJ2-2, with a weak D call TRBD2 (6 bases). The CDR3 runs to 17 residues. The germline CDR1 and CDR2 sequences are LGHNA and YNFKEQ. V was trimmed by 0 bases and J by 3 bases, leaving 14 bases between them. The CDR3 spells CASSQDGRGWDTGELFF. The CDR3 DNA follows: TGTGCCAGCAGCCAAGATGGCCGGGGGTGGGACACCGGGGAGCTGTTTTTT.

J is TRBJ2-1 and V is TRBV7-8; 9 nucleotides match TRBD2. The germline CDR1 and CDR2 sequences are SGHVS and FQNEAQ. V trimming: 5 bases; J trimming: 2 bases; junction bases outside the gene matches: 4. CDR3 length: 15 residues. The chain's CDR3 is CASSPIAGAYNEQFF. CDR3 nucleotides: TGTGCCAGCAGCCCAATAGCGGGAGCCTACAATGAGCAGTTCTTC.

V is TRBV30 and J is TRBJ2-7, with D maybe TRBD1 (5 bases). Germline loops: CDR1 GTSNPN, CDR2 SVGIG (reference sequence). The CDR3 spans 13 residues. The V gene lost 2 bases and the J gene lost 4 bases, with 12 bases spanning the gap. CDR3 in amino acids: CAWSLIGDYEQYF. The CDR3 DNA sequence: TGTGCCTGGAGTTTGATAGGGGATTACGAGCAGTACTTC.

The chain couples TRBV28 to TRBJ2-3, with unresolved D. CDR1 and CDR2 from the germline V gene are MDHEN and SYDVKM. Deletions cut 6 bases from V and 2 bases from J, with 15 bases between. This CDR3 comprises 15 residues. CDR3 residues: CASSSGELVTDTQYF. The CDR3 DNA sequence: TGTGCCAGCAGCTCAGGCGAACTCGTCACAGATACGCAGTATTTT.